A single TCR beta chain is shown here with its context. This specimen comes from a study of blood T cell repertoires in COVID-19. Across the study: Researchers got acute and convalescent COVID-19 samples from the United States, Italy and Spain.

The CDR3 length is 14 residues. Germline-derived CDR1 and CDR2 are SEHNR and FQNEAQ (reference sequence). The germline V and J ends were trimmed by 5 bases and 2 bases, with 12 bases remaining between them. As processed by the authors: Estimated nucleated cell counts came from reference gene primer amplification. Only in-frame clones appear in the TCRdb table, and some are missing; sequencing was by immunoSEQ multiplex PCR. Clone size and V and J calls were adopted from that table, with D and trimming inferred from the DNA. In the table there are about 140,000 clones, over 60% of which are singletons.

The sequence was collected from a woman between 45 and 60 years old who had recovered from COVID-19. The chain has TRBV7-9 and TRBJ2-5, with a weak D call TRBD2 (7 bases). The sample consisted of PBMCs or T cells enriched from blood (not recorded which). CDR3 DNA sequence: TGTGCCAGCAGCCAAGGGGGGGCACAAGAGACCCAGTACTTC. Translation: CASSQGGAQETQYF.